This T cell receptor (beta chain) stems from a study of control samples from healthy donors and cancer patients. Per the germline V gene, CDR1 is SGHRS and CDR2 is YFSETQ. Trimming cost V 4 bases and J 5 bases, with 9 bases left between them. This CDR3 comprises 13 residues. Clones were read by immunoSEQ multiplex PCR, and TCRdb kept only the in-frame ones, dropping some. The table shows approximately 52,000 clones, with 90% to 96% occurring only once. The specimen sequenced was blood. This chain links TRBV5-1 with TRBJ2-2; possibly TRBD2 for D (6 bases). This TCR derives from a woman under 30 in good health. CDR3 sequence: CASSRGETGELFF. CDR3 coding DNA: TGCGCCAGCAGCCGCGGGGAGACCGGGGAGCTGTTTTTT. Looking up the rest from reference TRBV5-1 and TRBJ2-2 gives the full variable domain: KAGVTQTPRYLIKTRGQQVTLSCSPISGHRSVSWYQQTPGQGLQFLFEYFSETQRNKGNFPGRFSGRQFSNSRSEMNVSTLELGDSALYLCASSRGETGELFFGEGSRLTVL.